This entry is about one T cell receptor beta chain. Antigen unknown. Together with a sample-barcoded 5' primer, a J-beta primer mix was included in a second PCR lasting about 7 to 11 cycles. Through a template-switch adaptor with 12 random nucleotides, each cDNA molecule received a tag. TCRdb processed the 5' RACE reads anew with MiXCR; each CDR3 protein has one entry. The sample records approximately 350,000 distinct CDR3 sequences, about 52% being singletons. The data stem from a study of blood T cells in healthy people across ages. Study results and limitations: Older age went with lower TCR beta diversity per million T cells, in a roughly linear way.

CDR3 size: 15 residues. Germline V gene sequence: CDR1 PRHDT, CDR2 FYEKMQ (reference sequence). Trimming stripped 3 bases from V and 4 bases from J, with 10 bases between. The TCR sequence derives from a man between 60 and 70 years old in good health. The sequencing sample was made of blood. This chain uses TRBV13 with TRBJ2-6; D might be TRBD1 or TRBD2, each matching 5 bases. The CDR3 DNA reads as TGTGCCAGCAGCTTTAGGGACCCAGGGGCCAACGTCCTGACTTTC. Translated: CASSFRDPGANVLTF.